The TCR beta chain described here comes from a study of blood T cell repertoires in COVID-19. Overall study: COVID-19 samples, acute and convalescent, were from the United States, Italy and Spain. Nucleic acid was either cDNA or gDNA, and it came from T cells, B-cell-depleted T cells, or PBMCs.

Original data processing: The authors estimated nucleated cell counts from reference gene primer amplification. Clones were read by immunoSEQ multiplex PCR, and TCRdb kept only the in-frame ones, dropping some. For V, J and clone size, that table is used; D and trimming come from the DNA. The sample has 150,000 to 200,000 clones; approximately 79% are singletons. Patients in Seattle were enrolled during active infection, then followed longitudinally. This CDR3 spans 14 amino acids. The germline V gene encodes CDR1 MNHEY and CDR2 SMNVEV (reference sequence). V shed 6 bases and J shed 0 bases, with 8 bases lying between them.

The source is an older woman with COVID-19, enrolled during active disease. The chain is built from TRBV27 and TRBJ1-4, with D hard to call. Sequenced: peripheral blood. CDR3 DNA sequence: TGTGCCAGCAGGGTCAGCGCAACTAATGAAAAACTGTTTTTT. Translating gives CASRVSATNEKLFF.